The sequence of this T cell receptor (beta chain) was determined in a study of T cell responses to AZD1222 COVID-19 vaccine. There are 14 residues in the CDR3. Germline V gene lookup returns CDR1 MGHRA and CDR2 YSYEKL. Trimming left V 3 bases short and J 5 bases short, with 12 bases between. The assay was immunoSEQ multiplex PCR, and TCRdb's table has in-frame clones only and misses some. Among more than 75,000 clones listed, around nine tenths were seen once. The genes are TRBV4-1 and TRBJ2-3, with D unclear. Source: peripheral blood, taken 28 days after the second AZD1222 dose. This TCR was recovered from an adult who received the AZD1222 COVID-19 vaccine. For the CDR3, the DNA is TGCGCCAGCAGCCAGGTTGAAGTGGGAGATACGCAGTATTTT. It codes for CASSQVEVGDTQYF.